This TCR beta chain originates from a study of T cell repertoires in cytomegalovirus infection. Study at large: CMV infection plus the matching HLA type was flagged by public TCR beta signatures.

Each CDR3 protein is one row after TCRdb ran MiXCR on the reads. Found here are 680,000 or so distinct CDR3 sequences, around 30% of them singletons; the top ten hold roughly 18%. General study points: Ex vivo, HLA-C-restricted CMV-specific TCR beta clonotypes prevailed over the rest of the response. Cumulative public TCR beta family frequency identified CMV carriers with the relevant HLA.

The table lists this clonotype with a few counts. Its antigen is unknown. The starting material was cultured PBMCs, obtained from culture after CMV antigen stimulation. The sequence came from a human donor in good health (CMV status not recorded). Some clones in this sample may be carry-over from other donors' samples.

CDR3 DNA sequence: TGCAGTGCTAGACCTGGGGAGACCCAGTACTTC. It specifies CSARPGETQYF. The chain joins TRBV20-1 to TRBJ2-5, with no clear D. The CDR3 runs 11 residues. Germline-derived CDR1 and CDR2 are DFQATT and SNEGSKA (reference sequence). The V gene lost 2 bases and the J gene lost 5 bases, with 6 bases spanning the gap.